This T cell receptor (beta chain) stems from a study of blood T cells in healthy people across ages. About the research overall: Template-switching capture recovered about one barcoded beta molecule per two T cells.

The extraction recovered at least 6 micrograms of total RNA per sample. Primers used in a second PCR of about 7 to 12 cycles were a sample-barcoded 5' primer and a J-beta primer mix. TCRdb reanalysed the 5' RACE reads using MiXCR and keeps one entry per CDR3 protein. The repertoire consists of 650,000 to 1,000,000 distinct CDR3 sequences, with 46% occurring once and the leading ten covering less than 20%. CDR1 MDHEN and CDR2 SYDVKM come from the germline V gene. The CDR3 consists of 16 residues. To note about this clonotype: The antigen remains unidentified.

Study-level results: The unknown donor CMV status may have confounded expanded clonotype changes.

The chain employs TRBV28 and TRBJ2-4, with D possibly matching TRBD2 (8 bases). With the DNA end fitting TRBJ2-7 better, the J assignment may be wrong. This receptor was taken from a man older than 75 in good health. The sequenced sample was blood. In DNA form, the CDR3 reads TGTGCCAGCAGTTCGGGGGGGCGACAGGGAGCCTACGAGCAGTACTTC. It is translated as CASSSGGRQGAYEQYF.